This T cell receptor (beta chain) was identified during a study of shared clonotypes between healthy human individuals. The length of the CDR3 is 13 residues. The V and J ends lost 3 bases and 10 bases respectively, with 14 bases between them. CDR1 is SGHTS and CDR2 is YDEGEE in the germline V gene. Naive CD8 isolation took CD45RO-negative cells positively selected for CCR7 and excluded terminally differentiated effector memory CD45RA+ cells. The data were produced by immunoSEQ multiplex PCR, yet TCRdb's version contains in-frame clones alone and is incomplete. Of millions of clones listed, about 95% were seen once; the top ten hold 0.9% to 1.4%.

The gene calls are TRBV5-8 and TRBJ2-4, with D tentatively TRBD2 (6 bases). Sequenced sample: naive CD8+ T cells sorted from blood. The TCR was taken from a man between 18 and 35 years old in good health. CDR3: CASSSGGFEIQYF. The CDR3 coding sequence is TGTGCCAGCAGCTCCGGGGGTTTTGAAATTCAGTACTTC.